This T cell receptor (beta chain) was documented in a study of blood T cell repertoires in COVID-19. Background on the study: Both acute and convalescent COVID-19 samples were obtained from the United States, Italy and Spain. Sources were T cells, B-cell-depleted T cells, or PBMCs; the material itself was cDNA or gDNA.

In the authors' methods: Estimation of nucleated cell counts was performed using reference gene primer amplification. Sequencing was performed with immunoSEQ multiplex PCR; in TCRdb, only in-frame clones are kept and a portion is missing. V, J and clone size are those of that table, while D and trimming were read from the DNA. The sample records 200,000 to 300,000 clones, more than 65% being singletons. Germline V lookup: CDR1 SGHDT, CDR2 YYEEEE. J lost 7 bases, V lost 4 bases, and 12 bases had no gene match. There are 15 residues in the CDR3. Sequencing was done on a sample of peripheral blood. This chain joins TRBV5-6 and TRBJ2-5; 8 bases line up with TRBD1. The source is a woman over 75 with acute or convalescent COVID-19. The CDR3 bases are TGTGCCAGCAGCGCCTTAGCAGGGGGCATGGGGACCCAGTACTTC. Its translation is CASSALAGGMGTQYF.